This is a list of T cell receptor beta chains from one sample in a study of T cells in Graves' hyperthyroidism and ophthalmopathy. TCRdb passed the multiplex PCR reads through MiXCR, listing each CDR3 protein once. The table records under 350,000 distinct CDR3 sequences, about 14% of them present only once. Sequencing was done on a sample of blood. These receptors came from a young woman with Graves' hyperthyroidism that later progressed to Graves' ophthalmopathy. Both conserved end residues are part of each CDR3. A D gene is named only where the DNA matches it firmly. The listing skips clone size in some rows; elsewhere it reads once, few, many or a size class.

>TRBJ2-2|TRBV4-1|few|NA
CASSRSRQAPFLENTGELFF
TGCGCCAGCAGCCGTTCACGCCAGGCTCCGTTCCTCGAGAACACCGGGGAGCTGTTTTTT
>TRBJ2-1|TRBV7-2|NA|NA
CASSLRATGYSYNEQFF
TGTGCCAGCAGCTTAAGGGCCACAGGATACTCCTACAATGAGCAGTTCTTC
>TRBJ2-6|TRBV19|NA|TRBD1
CASSRLMGTGVAGANVLTF
TGTGCCAGTAGTAGACTCATGGGGACAGGGGTCGCTGGGGCCAACGTCCTGACTTTC
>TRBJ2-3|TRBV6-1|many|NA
CASRPQEWDTQYF
TGTGCCAGCAGACCCCAGGAGTGGGATACGCAGTATTTT
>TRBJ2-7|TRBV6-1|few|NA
CASSPDLYVQYF
TGTGCCAGCAGCCCGGACCTCTACGTGCAGTACTTC
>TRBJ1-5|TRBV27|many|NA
CASSESRTTNQPQHF
TGTGCCAGCAGTGAGTCCAGGACTACTAATCAGCCCCAGCATTTT
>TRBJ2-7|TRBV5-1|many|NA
CASSEEQYPYEQYF
TGCGCCAGCAGCGAAGAACAGTACCCCTACGAGCAGTACTTC
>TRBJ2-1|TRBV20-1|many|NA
CSARDIPRGEQFF
TGCAGTGCTAGAGATATCCCACGTGGAGAGCAGTTCTTC
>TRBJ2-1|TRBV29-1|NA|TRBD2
CSVEILAGVGEQFF
TGCAGCGTTGAAATCCTAGCGGGAGTCGGTGAGCAGTTCTTC
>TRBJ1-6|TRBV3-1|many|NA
CASSQGAGRNSPLHF
TGTGCCAGCAGCCAAGGGGCGGGGCGGAATTCACCCCTCCACTTT
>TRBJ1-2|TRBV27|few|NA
CASSLQGIGGYTF
TGTGCCAGCAGTTTACAGGGTATAGGAGGCTACACCTTC
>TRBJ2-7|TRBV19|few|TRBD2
CASSTTGTRGYEQYF
TGTGCCAGTAGTACCACCGGGACTAGGGGCTACGAGCAGTACTTC
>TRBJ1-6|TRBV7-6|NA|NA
CASSLEGGSPLHF
TGTGCCAGCAGCTTAGAAGGAGGTTCACCCCTCCACTTT
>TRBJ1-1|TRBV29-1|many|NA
CTITAATGNTEAFF
TGCACGATAACAGCTGCAACAGGGAACACTGAAGCTTTCTTT
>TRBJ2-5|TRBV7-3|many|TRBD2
CASSSTGTSLETQYF
TGTGCCAGCAGCTCAACCGGGACTAGCCTGGAGACCCAGTACTTC
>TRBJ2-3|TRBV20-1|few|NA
CSAYYYTDTQYF
TGCAGTGCCTACTACTACACAGATACGCAGTATTTT
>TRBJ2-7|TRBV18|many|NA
CASSVYRDNLYEQYF
TGTGCCAGCTCAGTATACCGGGACAACCTATACGAGCAGTACTTC
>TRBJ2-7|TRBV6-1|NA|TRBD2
CASSAPTTSGSKEQYF
TGTGCCAGCAGTGCTCCTACTACTAGCGGGAGTAAAGAGCAGTACTTC
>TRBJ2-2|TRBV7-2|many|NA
CASSLEAGTGELFF
TGTGCCAGCAGCTTAGAGGCAGGGACCGGGGAGCTGTTTTTT
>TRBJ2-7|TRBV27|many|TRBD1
CASSIGTDYEQYF
TGTGCCAGCAGTATCGGGACAGACTACGAGCAGTACTTC
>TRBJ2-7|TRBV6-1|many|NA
CARVSFGTPSYEQYF
TGTGCCAGAGTCTCGTTCGGGACGCCTTCCTACGAGCAGTACTTC
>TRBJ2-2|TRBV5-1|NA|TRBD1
CASSSGTGFTGELFF
TGCGCCAGCAGCTCCGGGACAGGGTTCACCGGGGAGCTGTTTTTT
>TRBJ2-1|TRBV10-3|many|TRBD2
CAISPLAGDGVSSYNEQFF
TGTGCCATCAGCCCTCTAGCGGGAGACGGTGTAAGCTCCTACAATGAGCAGTTCTTC
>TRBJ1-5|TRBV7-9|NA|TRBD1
CASSLGTGGFGNQPQHF
TGTGCCAGCAGCTTAGGGACAGGGGGGTTCGGCAATCAGCCCCAGCATTTT
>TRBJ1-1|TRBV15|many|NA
CATSRDPGRYDTEAFF
TGTGCCACCAGCAGAGACCCAGGGAGATACGACACTGAAGCTTTCTTT
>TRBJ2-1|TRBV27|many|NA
CASSDSLGNNEQFF
TGTGCCAGCAGCGACAGTCTTGGTAACAATGAGCAGTTCTTC
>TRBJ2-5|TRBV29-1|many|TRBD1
CSVSTGGKETQYF
TGCAGCGTTTCCACAGGGGGCAAAGAGACCCAGTACTTC
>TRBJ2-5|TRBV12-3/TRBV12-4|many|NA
CASSLADAWDSYGETQYF
TGTGCCAGCAGTTTAGCGGATGCGTGGGATTCGTATGGGGAGACCCAGTACTTC
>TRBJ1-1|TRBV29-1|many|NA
CSALDSSTVVAFF
TGCAGCGCTTTGGACAGCTCCACCGTTGTAGCTTTCTTT
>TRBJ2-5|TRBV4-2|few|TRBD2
CASSQAGTSGMGGETQYF
TGTGCCAGCAGCCAAGCGGGGACTAGCGGGATGGGAGGAGAGACCCAGTACTTC
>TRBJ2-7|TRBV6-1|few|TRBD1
CASRPTGGSHEQYF
TGTGCCAGCAGGCCGACAGGGGGAAGCCACGAGCAGTACTTC
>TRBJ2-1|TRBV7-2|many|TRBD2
CASSFGGGYNEQFF
TGTGCCAGCAGCTTTGGCGGGGGATACAATGAGCAGTTCTTC
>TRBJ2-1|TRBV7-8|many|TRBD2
CASSLGDYSNEQFF
TGTGCCAGCAGCTTAGGGGACTACTCCAATGAGCAGTTCTTC
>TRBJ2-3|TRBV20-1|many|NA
CSARAPVLTDTQYF
TGCAGTGCTAGGGCCCCGGTCCTCACAGATACGCAGTATTTT
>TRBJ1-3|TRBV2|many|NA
CASGLGNTIYF
TGTGCCAGCGGGCTCGGAAACACCATATATTTT
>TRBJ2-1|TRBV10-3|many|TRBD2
CAIRETSGRARSSYNEQFF
TGTGCCATCAGGGAGACTAGCGGGAGGGCCCGGAGCTCCTACAATGAGCAGTTCTTC
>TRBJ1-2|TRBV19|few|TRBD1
CASSAPARGRSTGYTF
TGTGCCAGTAGTGCCCCAGCAAGGGGGCGTAGTACGGGCTACACCTTC
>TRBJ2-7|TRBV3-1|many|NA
CASSPRGKRAYEQYF
TGTGCCAGCAGCCCCCGCGGAAAGCGGGCCTACGAGCAGTACTTC
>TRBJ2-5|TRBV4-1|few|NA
CASSQDGWETQYF
TGCGCCAGCAGCCAAGATGGGTGGGAGACCCAGTACTTC
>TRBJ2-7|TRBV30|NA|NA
CAWSAHTYEQYF
TGTGCCTGGAGCGCCCACACCTACGAGCAGTACTTC
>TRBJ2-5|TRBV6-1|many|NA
CASSESREETQYF
TGTGCCAGCAGTGAATCCAGGGAAGAGACCCAGTACTTC
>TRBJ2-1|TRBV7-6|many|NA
CASSLVYQSSYNEQFF
TGTGCCAGCAGCTTAGTTTACCAAAGCTCCTACAATGAGCAGTTCTTC
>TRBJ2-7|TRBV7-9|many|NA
CASSLAGQPSREQYF
TGTGCCAGCAGCTTAGCAGGACAGCCATCTCGGGAGCAGTACTTC
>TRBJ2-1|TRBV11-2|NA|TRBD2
CASSPPNRAGGPNEQFF
TGTGCCAGCAGCCCCCCCAACCGAGCGGGAGGGCCCAATGAGCAGTTCTTC
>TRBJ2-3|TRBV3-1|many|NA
CASSALTDSSDTQYF
TGTGCCAGCAGCGCTTTAACGGACAGCTCAGATACGCAGTATTTT
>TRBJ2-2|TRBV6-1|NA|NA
CATTGLDTGELFF
TGTGCCACCACGGGGCTGGACACCGGGGAGCTGTTTTTT